The entry below gives a single T cell receptor (beta chain) sequence along with its context. TCRdb itself ran the 5' RACE reads through MiXCR, one entry per CDR3 protein. The table lists about 300,000 distinct CDR3 sequences, around 7.3% of them singletons. This CDR3 has 14 amino acids. Trimming took 4 bases from V and 8 from J, leaving 17 bases between them. In germline, CDR1 is LGHNA, CDR2 YSLEER. These data are taken from a study of T cells after yellow fever vaccination. The V gene is TRBV4-3, the J gene TRBJ1-2, with D possibly TRBD1 on 6 matching bases. This receptor was obtained from a man aged 18 to 30 who received the YFV17D yellow fever vaccine. The source was PBMCs, collected around 45 days after the first yellow fever vaccination. This chain's CDR3 is CASSRQDQLEGYTF. In nucleotides, the CDR3 is TGCGCCAGCAGCCGACAGGACCAATTGGAGGGCTACACCTTC.